These 32 T cell receptor beta chains were all obtained from the same sample, sequenced in a study of T cells in Graves' hyperthyroidism and ophthalmopathy. Amplification targeted TCR beta CDR3 regions from RNA transcripts. In the first-round RT-PCR of the TCR CDR3, the HTBI primer set was used. In TCRdb, the multiplex PCR reads were re-called with MiXCR into one record per CDR3 protein. Of 450,000 to 550,000 distinct CDR3 sequences listed, less than 25% were seen once; the top ten hold approximately 11%. The sequenced sample consisted of blood. Receptors originate from a woman aged 25 to 39 with Graves' ophthalmopathy.

This clonotype turned up a few times. The chain employs TRBV12-3 or TRBV12-4 and TRBJ1-2, with D unclear. The V and J ends lost 3 bases and 10 bases respectively, with 15 bases between them. The CDR3 covers 13 residues. The DNA for the CDR3 is TGTGCCAGCAGTTTGGATGGAGTACCACCCTACACCTTC. Its translation: CASSLDGVPPYTF.

The sample holds a few counts of this clonotype. The chain carries TRBV9 and TRBJ1-2; 9 nucleotides match TRBD1. CDR3 length: 14 residues. After removal of 3 bases from V and 8 bases from J, the junction contained 8 bases not matched to a gene. The germline gives CDR1 SGDLS, CDR2 YYNGEE. The CDR3, as DNA: TGTGCCAGCAGCGGGTATAACAGGGGGCCAGGCTACACCTTC. It specifies CASSGYNRGPGYTF.

This clonotype has at least ten counts. This sequence joins TRBV15 and TRBJ1-3, with TRBD1 matching over 7 bases. The germline gives CDR1 LNHNV, CDR2 YYDKDF (reference sequence). This CDR3 is 17 amino acids long. After removal of 4 bases from V and 0 bases from J, the junction contained 9 bases not matched to a gene. This CDR3 is CATSKFTGTDSGNTIYF. The CDR3 bases are TGTGCCACCAGCAAGTTCACCGGGACAGACTCTGGAAACACCATATATTTT.

The CDR3 region is CASGGPPETQYF. Written as DNA, the CDR3 is TGTGCCAGCGGAGGACCTCCCGAGACCCAGTACTTC. The V call is TRBV6-1, the J call TRBJ2-5; D might be TRBD2 (5 bases). The CDR3 spans 12 residues. Looked up from germline, CDR1 is MNHNS and CDR2 is SASEGT. Trimming took 8 bases from V and 5 from J, leaving 12 bases between them.

The CDR3 region is CASSPTGRLNTEAFF. In DNA form, the CDR3 reads TGTGCCAGCTCACCTACGGGACGGCTGAACACTGAAGCTTTCTTT. This chain links TRBV18 with TRBJ1-1; perhaps TRBD1 as D (5 bases). From germline, CDR1 is KGHSH and CDR2 LQKENI. The CDR3 runs to 15 residues. The V gene lost 3 bases and the J gene lost 0 bases, with 11 bases spanning the gap.

The V gene is TRBV15, the J gene TRBJ2-7, with 8 bases that match TRBD1. The ends lost 0 bases at V and 2 bases at J; junction bases unmatched: 6. This CDR3 has 16 residues. From germline, CDR1 is LNHNV and CDR2 YYDKDF (reference sequence). DNA for the CDR3: TGTGCCACCAGCAGAGATCTGGGACAGGCAGCCTACGAGCAGTACTTC. Protein product: CATSRDLGQAAYEQYF.

The chain combines TRBV6-2 or TRBV6-3 with TRBJ2-5; TRBD2 agrees at 11 bases. This CDR3 comprises 21 residues. CDR1 and CDR2 from the germline V gene are MNHEY and SVGEGT. With V trimmed by 7 bases and J by 4 bases, 26 bases remained unmatched. The CDR3 here is CASNLQGLLTSGSNGGETQYF. In DNA form, the CDR3 reads TGTGCCAGCAATCTACAGGGTCTACTCACTAGCGGGAGTAATGGGGGAGAGACCCAGTACTTC.

Ten or more counts support this clonotype. V is TRBV27 and J is TRBJ1-1, with 8 bases that match TRBD1. CDR3 size: 15 residues. Trimming at V came to 4 bases and at J to 11 bases, leaving 15 bases not matched to a gene. Germline CDR1 is MNHEY and CDR2 is SMNVEV (reference sequence). The chain's CDR3 is CASSSHRDRPSNAFF. The CDR3 region has the DNA TGTGCCAGCAGTTCTCACCGGGACAGGCCATCGAACGCTTTCTTT.

This clonotype was observed at least ten times. This chain uses TRBV5-1 with TRBJ2-7; maybe TRBD2 (5 bases). This CDR3 is 12 amino acids long. Per germline, CDR1 SGHRS and CDR2 YFSETQ. Deletions cut 1 base from V and 6 bases from J, with 8 bases between. The CDR3 DNA is TGCGCCAGCAGCTTGATGGGGAGCGAGCAGTACTTC. It is translated as CASSLMGSEQYF.

This clonotype was seen more than once but under ten times. The rearrangement joins TRBV5-1 to TRBJ1-1; D might be TRBD1 (5 bases). V gave up 5 bases and J gave up 5 bases, with 13 bases separating them. This CDR3 spans 13 amino acids. Germline V CDR1 and CDR2: SGHRS, YFSETQ. Written as DNA, the CDR3 is TGCGCCAGCAGTCCTCGGGGCTGGACTGAAGCTTTCTTT. Translating gives CASSPRGWTEAFF.

In this sample, this clonotype turned up many times. The J gene is TRBJ1-1, the V gene TRBV7-3, with 7 bases aligning to TRBD1. The CDR3 length is 13 residues. Unmatched junction bases numbered 11, after V lost 5 bases and J lost 11 bases. CDR1 is SGHTA, CDR2 FQGTGA, per germline. This CDR3 is CASSETGVFGAFF. CDR3 DNA: TGTGCCAGCAGCGAAACAGGGGTGTTTGGGGCTTTCTTT. Variable domain in full (rest from reference TRBV7-3 and TRBJ1-1): GAGVSQTPSNKVTEKGKYVELRCDPISGHTALYWYRQSLGQGPEFLIYFQGTGAADDSGLPNDRFFAVRPEGSVSTLKIQRTERGDSAVYLCASSETGVFGAFFGQGTRLTVV.

This clonotype was observed a few times. The chain couples TRBV12-3 or TRBV12-4 to TRBJ2-2, with 7 bases aligning to TRBD1. J was trimmed by 5 bases and V by 6 bases; bases with no gene match: 6. There are 14 residues in the CDR3. The CDR3 sequence: CASRPGQFTGELFF. The CDR3 nucleotides are TGTGCCAGCAGGCCGGGACAGTTTACCGGGGAGCTGTTTTTT.

J is TRBJ2-7 and V is TRBV12-3 or TRBV12-4; 10 nucleotides line up with TRBD2. The CDR3 has 15 residues. V lost 5 bases, J lost 6 bases, and 10 bases stayed unmatched. The CDR3 protein is CASSDYTSGVPEQYF. The DNA for the CDR3 is TGTGCCAGCAGTGACTACACTAGCGGGGTTCCCGAGCAGTACTTC.

This clonotype was seen at least ten times. The rearrangement joins TRBV12-3 or TRBV12-4 to TRBJ2-4; 9 nucleotides align to TRBD1. With V trimmed by 4 bases and J by 3 bases, 4 bases remained unmatched. The CDR3 consists of 15 residues. CDR3 sequence reads: CASSWDRAGKNIQYF. The CDR3 DNA reads TGTGCCAGCAGTTGGGACAGGGCGGGCAAAAACATTCAGTACTTC.

This rearrangement joins TRBV18 to TRBJ1-2; possible D gene TRBD1, 5 bases. Germline V gene data show CDR1 as KGHSH and CDR2 as LQKENI. V dropped 3 bases and J dropped 4 bases, with 15 bases sitting between them. This CDR3 is 15 amino acids long. The CDR3 nucleotides read TGTGCCAGCTCACCGGACACGAACAAAGTCTATGGCTACACCTTC. It yields the protein CASSPDTNKVYGYTF.

This clonotype was seen a handful of times. This chain links TRBV6-5 with TRBJ1-2; tentative D call: TRBD1 (6 bases). The CDR3 consists of 16 residues. Per the germline V gene, CDR1 is MNHEY and CDR2 is SVGAGI. V was shortened by 2 bases and J by 4 bases, with 17 bases between the two germline ends. The CDR3 DNA follows: TGTGCCAGCAGTTACGGGGACCCAGGGGCGGGCTATGGCTACACCTTC. Amino acid sequence: CASSYGDPGAGYGYTF.

This clonotype occurred many times. The CDR3 DNA reads as TGTGCCAGCAGTGAACGGGCTTTTAACTATGGCTACACCTTC. Its protein is CASSERAFNYGYTF. V usage is TRBV6-1 and J usage is TRBJ1-2; no reliable D call. Germline assignment: CDR1 MNHNS and CDR2 SASEGT. The CDR3 spans 14 residues. The V gene lost 2 bases and the J gene lost 1 base, with 8 bases spanning the gap.

Many counts were recorded for this clonotype. The chain recombines TRBV11-2 with TRBJ1-3; D not certain. The CDR3 is 15 amino acids. Looked up from germline, CDR1 is SGHAT and CDR2 is FQNNGV. V dropped 5 bases and J dropped 1 base, with 12 bases sitting between them. The chain's CDR3 is CASSPGSPSGNTIYF. The CDR3, as DNA: TGTGCCAGCAGCCCCGGAAGCCCTTCTGGAAACACCATATATTTT.

This clonotype was recorded many times. In nucleotides, the CDR3 is TGTGCCAGCAGCCCAAAACAGGGACTTTTAATGTACGAGCAGTACTTC. It specifies CASSPKQGLLMYEQYF. The chain is built from TRBV11-1 and TRBJ2-7; TRBD1 or TRBD2 may be the D gene (6 bases each). Looked up from germline, CDR1 is SGHAT and CDR2 is FQDESV (reference sequence). The CDR3 loop spans 16 amino acids. Trimming cost V 5 bases and J 4 bases, with 21 bases left between them.

Worth noting for this clonotype: Relative to the germline gene, one junction end is altered; a read error may explain this. This chain links TRBV20-1 with TRBJ2-4; D is ambiguous. The CDR3 length is 14 residues. Germline V lookup: CDR1 DFQATT, CDR2 SNEGSKA (reference sequence). The CDR3 reads CSATMTVAKNIKYF. The CDR3 bases are TGCAGTGCTACAATGACGGTAGCCAAAAACATTAAGTACTTC.

This clonotype was recorded many times. CDR3 amino acids: CASGRGENPYEQYF. In DNA form, the CDR3 reads TGTGCCAGCGGCAGGGGAGAAAACCCCTACGAGCAGTACTTC. The chain recombines TRBV27 with TRBJ2-7, with D perhaps matching TRBD1 (6 bases). Germline V gives CDR1 MNHEY, CDR2 SMNVEV (reference sequence). This CDR3 has 14 amino acids. V shed 8 bases and J shed 2 bases, with 16 bases lying between them.

This clonotype was recorded a few times. The V gene is TRBV5-1, the J gene TRBJ2-2, with D uncertain. CDR3 length: 16 residues. V lost 3 bases and J lost 3, with 15 bases in between. From germline, CDR1 is SGHRS and CDR2 YFSETQ. CDR3 sequence (DNA): TGCGCCAGCAGCTCTAACGGTCCTACCTACACCGGGGAGCTGTTTTTT. Encoded protein: CASSSNGPTYTGELFF.

Ten or more counts support this clonotype. The CDR3 DNA follows: TGCGCCAGCAGCTTGGACGGGGTTACTGAAGCTTTCTTT. Residues: CASSLDGVTEAFF. This rearrangement joins TRBV5-1 to TRBJ1-1, with no clear D. This CDR3 is built from 13 residues. Between the trimmed V and J ends, which lost 0 bases and 5 bases, there was a span of 8 bases. Germline lookup yields CDR1 SGHRS and CDR2 YFSETQ.

This chain links TRBV24-1 with TRBJ1-1; the match to TRBD1 covers 10 bases. Looked up from germline, CDR1 is KGHDR and CDR2 is SFDVKD. Unmatched junction bases numbered 3, after V lost 5 bases and J lost 1 base. This CDR3 comprises 15 residues. CDR3 bases: TGTGCCACCAGTGGACAGGGGGCGCAGAACACTGAAGCTTTCTTT. Translation gives CATSGQGAQNTEAFF.

J is TRBJ1-6 and V is TRBV5-1; 8 bases fit TRBD1. Germline V CDR1 and CDR2: SGHRS, YFSETQ. After removal of 0 bases from V and 7 bases from J, the junction contained 3 bases not matched to a gene. The CDR3 runs 15 residues. CDR3 DNA sequence: TGCGCCAGCAGCTTGGGACAGGGGTTAAATTCACCCCTCCACTTT. Its protein is CASSLGQGLNSPLHF.

The V and J genes are TRBV6-1 and TRBJ1-1; TRBD1 is a possible D gene (5 bases). The germline V and J ends were trimmed by 6 bases and 1 base, with 15 bases remaining between them. Germline CDR1 and CDR2: MNHNS and SASEGT. The CDR3 sequence is 15 residues long. CDR3 protein: CASSPWGRSNTEAFF. The CDR3 DNA follows: TGTGCCAGCAGCCCTTGGGGACGGTCGAACACTGAAGCTTTCTTT.

CDR3 loop: CASRTTGTGFQPQHF. CDR3 coding DNA: TGTGCCAGCAGAACCACCGGGACAGGGTTTCAGCCCCAGCATTTT. The rearrangement joins TRBV2 to TRBJ1-5; 9 bases are shared with TRBD1. The CDR3 totals 15 residues. With 6 bases clipped from V and 6 bases from J, the junction kept 9 bases outside the gene matches. In germline, CDR1 is SNHLY, CDR2 FYNNEI.

Comments on this clonotype: At one end, the junction sequence differs from germline, possibly due to a read error. The chain uses TRBV7-8 and TRBJ2-4; a weak D match, TRBD2 (6 bases). The CDR3 runs 18 residues. From germline, CDR1 is SGHVS and CDR2 FQNEAQ. CDR3 DNA sequence: TGTGCCAGCAGCCCCCTGGGACTTTTCTCTCTAGCCAAAAACATTCGGTACTTC. Translation gives CASSPLGLFSLAKNIRYF.

This clonotype was counted ten times or more. This chain uses TRBV18 with TRBJ2-3; D is perhaps TRBD2 (6 bases). The germline V and J ends were trimmed by 0 bases and 0 bases, with 7 bases remaining between them. Germline CDR1 KGHSH, CDR2 LQKENI. The CDR3 sequence is 15 residues long. The CDR3 region has the DNA TGTGCCAGCTCACCACCGAGCGGGAGCACAGATACGCAGTATTTT. It translates to CASSPPSGSTDTQYF. The full variable domain, in which reference TRBV18 and TRBJ2-3 provide the parts outside the CDR3, is NAGVMQNPRHLVRRRGQEARLRCSPMKGHSHVYWYRQLPEEGLKFMVYLQKENIIDESGMPKERFSAEFPKEGPSILRIQQVVRGDSAAYFCASSPPSGSTDTQYFGPGTRLTVL.

The chain links TRBV6-1 to TRBJ1-1; possibly TRBD1 for D (6 bases). The CDR3 totals 14 residues. Trimming took off 0 bases at V and 8 bases at J, with 13 bases between the two ends. Looked up from germline, CDR1 is MNHNS and CDR2 is SASEGT. DNA of the CDR3: TGTGCCAGCAGTGAAGCAGGTCGGGGGACAGAAGCTTTCTTT. It yields the protein CASSEAGRGTEAFF.

This clonotype has a count of ten or more. The genes are TRBV10-3 and TRBJ1-2, with 9 positions matching TRBD1. After removal of 2 bases from V and 7 bases from J, the junction contained 11 bases not matched to a gene. This CDR3 spans 16 amino acids. Germline V gene sequence: CDR1 ENHRY, CDR2 SYGVKD. CDR3 sequence (DNA): TGTGCCATCAGTGAGATTCGGACAGGGGAGGCGGTTGGCTACACCTTC. Encoded protein: CAISEIRTGEAVGYTF.

A note on this clonotype: A read error may explain this, as a much larger clone is one base away. V gene TRBV20-1 combines with J gene TRBJ2-7, with D perhaps matching TRBD2 (7 bases). The CDR3 covers 14 residues. Germline V gene lookup returns CDR1 DFQATT and CDR2 SNEGSKA (reference sequence). CDR3 nucleotide sequence: TGCAGTGCGCGAGCGGGGACACCCTCCCACGAGCAGTACTTC. This encodes CSARAGTPSHEQYF.